This record covers a single T cell receptor beta chain. Its target is not known. This sample is part of a study of post-analysis software for immune sequencing data. Findings and caveats of the study: Patients used several TRBV segments, including TRBV5-6, TRBV5-1 and TRBV20-1, more often than controls.

Presence of unique molecular identifiers characterized the TCR beta cDNA libraries. The T cell input of roughly 0.95 to 10 million gave approximately 500,000 cDNA molecules. TCRdb re-called the PCR reads through MiXCR, storing one row per CDR3 protein. The table shows about 820,000 distinct CDR3 sequences, with about 53% occurring only once. The CDR3 runs 14 residues. Germline assignment: CDR1 LGHNA and CDR2 YNFKEQ. The V end was cut by 1 base, the J end by 2 bases, with 9 bases between. Sequencing was carried out using blood. The chain joins TRBV4-2 to TRBJ2-7, with D maybe TRBD2 (6 bases). The TCR was taken from a girl between 10 and 17 years old with multiple sclerosis. In DNA form, the CDR3 reads TGTGCCAGCAGCCAAGCTAGACTAGCCTACGAGCAGTACTTC. This codes for CASSQARLAYEQYF.